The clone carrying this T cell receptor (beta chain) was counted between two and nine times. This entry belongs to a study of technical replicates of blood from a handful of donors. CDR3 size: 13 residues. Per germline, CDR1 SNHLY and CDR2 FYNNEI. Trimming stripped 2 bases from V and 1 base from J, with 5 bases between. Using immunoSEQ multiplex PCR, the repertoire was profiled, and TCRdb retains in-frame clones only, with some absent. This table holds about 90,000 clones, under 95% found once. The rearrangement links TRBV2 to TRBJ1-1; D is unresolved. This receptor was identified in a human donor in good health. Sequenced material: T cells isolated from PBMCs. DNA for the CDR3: TGTGCCAGCAGTGAATTCTCGAACACTGAAGCTTTCTTT. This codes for CASSEFSNTEAFF.